The TCR beta chain under discussion was sequenced for a study of blood T cell repertoires in COVID-19. Study summary: Samples came from the United States, Italy and Spain, spanning acute and convalescent COVID-19. From T cells, B-cell-depleted T cells, or PBMCs came the material, which was cDNA or gDNA.

The J segment lost 0 bases and the V segment lost 4 bases, leaving 3 bases of the junction unmatched. CDR1 is LGHDT and CDR2 is YNNKEL in the germline V gene (reference sequence). The CDR3 length is 14 residues. Original data processing: Amplifying reference gene primers gave estimates of nucleated cell counts. Measured with immunoSEQ multiplex PCR; TCRdb has only the in-frame clones, and not every one. D and trimming were read from the DNA, whereas the V and J calls and clone size are those reported in that table. The sample shows roughly 250,000 clones, more than 65% of them seen only once. Followed longitudinally, the Seattle patients had been enrolled during active infection.

This receptor was taken from a person aged 65 to 79 with COVID-19, enrolled during active disease. The chain has TRBV3-1 (or the pseudogene TRBV3-2) and TRBJ2-7, with TRBD1 matching 7 bases. Material: peripheral blood. The chain's CDR3 is CASSPGDSSYEQYF. As DNA, the CDR3 is TGTGCCAGCAGCCCAGGGGACAGCTCCTACGAGCAGTACTTC.